This paragraph covers one T cell receptor beta chain sequence. The CDR3 loop spans 13 amino acids. CDR1 and CDR2 from the germline V gene are LNHDA and SQIVND (reference sequence). V dropped 6 bases and J dropped 8 bases, with 16 bases sitting between them. Patients between 18 and 65 years old had hyperthyroidism, newly diagnosed and lasting under 2 months. Investigators excluded patients with uncontrolled infection, other autoimmune disease, pregnancy or lactation. This sample holds PBMCs from roughly 10 ml fresh peripheral blood. The record originates from a study of T cells in Graves' hyperthyroidism and ophthalmopathy. The source material, RNA transcripts, was used to amplify TCR beta CDR3 regions. The primer set for the first-round RT-PCR of the TCR CDR3 was HTBI. MiXCR, applied by TCRdb to the multiplex PCR reads, yields one record per CDR3 protein. Of more than 550,000 distinct CDR3 sequences in the sample, roughly 17% were seen once.

This receptor was obtained from a man between 50 and 59 years old with Graves' hyperthyroidism. This rearrangement joins TRBV19 to TRBJ1-2, with D perhaps TRBD1 (5 bases). Sequencing was done on a sample of blood. The CDR3 sequence is CASSKDPSGGYTF. CDR3 nucleotide sequence: TGTGCCAGTAGCAAGGACCCTTCAGGGGGCTACACCTTC. The complete variable domain, with remaining parts taken from reference TRBV19 and TRBJ1-2, reads DGGITQSPKYLFRKEGQNVTLSCEQNLNHDAMYWYRQDPGQGLRLIYYSQIVNDFQKGDIAEGYSVSREKKESFPLTVTSAQKNPTAFYLCASSKDPSGGYTFGSGTRLTVV.